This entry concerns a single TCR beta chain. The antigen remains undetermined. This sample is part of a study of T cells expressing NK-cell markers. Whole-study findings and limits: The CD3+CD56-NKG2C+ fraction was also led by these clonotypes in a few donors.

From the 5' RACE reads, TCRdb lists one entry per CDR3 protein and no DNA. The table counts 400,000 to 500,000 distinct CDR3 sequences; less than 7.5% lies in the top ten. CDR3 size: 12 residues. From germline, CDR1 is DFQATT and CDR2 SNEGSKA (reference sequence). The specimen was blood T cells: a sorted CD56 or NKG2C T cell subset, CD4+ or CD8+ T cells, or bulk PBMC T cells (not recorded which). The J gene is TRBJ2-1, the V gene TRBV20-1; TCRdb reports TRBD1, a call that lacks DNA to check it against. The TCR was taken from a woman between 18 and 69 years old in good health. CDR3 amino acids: CSAGGGSTFQFF.